The TCR beta chain described here comes from a study of Ad26.COV2.S vaccination and SARS-CoV-2 variants. Background on the study: The donor participated in the COV1001 trial, in its Ad26.COV2.S arm.

Study-level findings and limits: Similar non-spike TCR breadth was observed in recipients of vaccine and of placebo. Possible underestimation of total T cell responses by the TCR breadth and depth analyses was noted.

Regarding treatment: about 20 received Ad26.COV2.S at low or high dose, single or two shots; 5 received placebo; per-sample allocation not given. Samples were taken on day 63 after the first vaccine or placebo injection. Note on this clone: Its antigen remains unknown.

The table came from immunoSEQ multiplex PCR; TCRdb's copy has only in-frame clones and leaves some out. The sample records under 500,000 clones, roughly 90% being singletons. J gave up 4 bases and V 5 bases, and 3 bases lay outside the gene matches. Germline V gene data show CDR1 as MNHEY and CDR2 as SVGAGI. The CDR3 sequence is 15 residues long. The input for sequencing was peripheral blood, taken in a trial of Ad26.COV2.S vaccine versus placebo. The TCR sequence derives from a person aged 18-60 years who received the Ad26.COV2.S COVID-19 vaccine or a placebo. V gene TRBV6-5 combines with J gene TRBJ2-1, with TRBD2 identical over 12 bases. The CDR3: CASSHGTSGYNEQFF. Here the CDR3 DNA reads TGTGCCAGCAGTCACGGGACTAGCGGGTACAATGAGCAGTTCTTC.